What follows are 8 T cell receptor beta chains derived from one specimen sequenced in a study of T cell responses to AZD1222 COVID-19 vaccine. Method: immunoSEQ multiplex PCR; TCRdb's copy keeps in-frame clones and lacks some. The sample gives roughly 150,000 clones, 90% of which show up once; approximately 5.9% is in the top ten. The sequencing used peripheral blood, collected 28 days after the second AZD1222 dose. The receptors here all came from an adult who received the AZD1222 COVID-19 vaccine.

J is TRBJ1-2 and V is TRBV18; TRBD1 matches 7 bases. The length of the CDR3 is 15 residues. After removal of 0 bases from V and 2 bases from J, the junction contained 3 bases not matched to a gene. Germline CDR1 is KGHSH and CDR2 is LQKENI. CDR3 region: CASSPPTGWNYGYTF. For the CDR3, the DNA is TGTGCCAGCTCACCACCGACAGGGTGGAACTATGGCTACACCTTC.

The V gene is TRBV11-2, the J gene TRBJ1-2; maybe TRBD1 (6 bases). Germline CDR1 and CDR2: SGHAT and FQNNGV. The V and J ends lost 5 bases and 8 bases respectively, with 18 bases between them. This CDR3 is 14 amino acids long. CDR3 in DNA: TGTGCCAGCAGCCCCGGACGGGGGGCGCGGGGCTACACCTTC. This sequence encodes CASSPGRGARGYTF.

This clone was counted once. The CDR3 coding sequence is TGTGCCAGCAGTACAGGGTGGAACAATCAGCCCCAGCATTTT. Its translation is CASSTGWNNQPQHF. V usage is TRBV2 and J usage is TRBJ1-5; TRBD1 might be the D (6 bases). This CDR3 region has 14 residues. Trimming left V 5 bases short and J 3 bases short, with 11 bases between. The germline gives CDR1 SNHLY, CDR2 FYNNEI.

V gene TRBV5-1 combines with J gene TRBJ2-2, with D maybe TRBD2 (6 bases). In germline, CDR1 is SGHRS, CDR2 YFSETQ. Trimming left V 3 bases short and J 6 bases short, with 12 bases between. CDR3 size: 14 residues. The CDR3: CASSYYGGSGELFF. DNA of the CDR3: TGCGCCAGCAGCTATTACGGGGGATCCGGGGAGCTGTTTTTT.

The rearrangement uses TRBV5-4 and TRBJ2-1; no clear D gene. V lost 5 bases, J lost 4 bases, and 10 bases lay in between. Germline CDR1 and CDR2: SGHNT and YYREEE (reference sequence). The CDR3 spans 13 residues. The CDR3 here is CASRMGSYNEQFF. The CDR3 DNA sequence: TGTGCCAGCAGGATGGGCAGTTACAATGAGCAGTTCTTC. The variable domain in full, with the rest retrieved from reference TRBV5-4 and TRBJ2-1, is ETGVTQSPTHLIKTRGQQVTLRCSSQSGHNTVSWYQQALGQGPQFIFQYYREEENGRGNFPPRFSGLQFPNYSSELNVNALELDDSALYLCASRMGSYNEQFFGPGTRLTVL.

The V and J genes are TRBV30 and TRBJ1-2; 7 bases align to TRBD1. Per germline, CDR1 GTSNPN and CDR2 SVGIG (reference sequence). The junction had 14 bases not matched to a gene; V was cut back by 4 bases and J by 3 bases. The CDR3 is 16 residues long. The CDR3 protein is CAWTRGVYRGYYGYTF. DNA of the CDR3: TGTGCCTGGACCAGAGGAGTGTACAGGGGCTACTATGGCTACACCTTC.

This chain links TRBV5-1 with TRBJ2-5, with 7 nucleotides matching TRBD1. This CDR3 region has 16 residues. Trimming cost V 2 bases and J 1 base; bases outside gene matches: 8. From germline, CDR1 is SGHRS and CDR2 YFSETQ. CDR3 residues: CASSFMDRTLQETQYF. The CDR3 DNA is TGCGCCAGCAGCTTTATGGACAGGACCCTCCAAGAGACCCAGTACTTC.

The genes are TRBV30 and TRBJ1-4, with D perhaps matching TRBD1 (5 bases). The CDR3 has 13 residues. V lost 4 bases and J 1 base, leaving 7 bases between the germline ends. CDR1 is GTSNPN, CDR2 SVGIG, per germline (reference sequence). The CDR3 loop is CAWMGGTNEKLFF. The CDR3 DNA reads TGTGCCTGGATGGGGGGAACTAATGAAAAACTGTTTTTT.